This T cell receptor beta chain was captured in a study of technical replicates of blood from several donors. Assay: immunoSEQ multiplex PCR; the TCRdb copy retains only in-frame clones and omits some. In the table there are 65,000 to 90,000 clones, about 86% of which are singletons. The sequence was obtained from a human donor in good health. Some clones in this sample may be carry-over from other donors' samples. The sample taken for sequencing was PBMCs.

The CDR3: CASSLFTGVEGYTF. The CDR3 DNA sequence: TGTGCCAGCAGCTTATTCACAGGGGTTGAAGGCTACACCTTC. V usage is TRBV7-9 and J usage is TRBJ1-2, with TRBD1 identical over 7 bases. J lost 8 bases, V lost 2 bases, and 8 bases had no gene match. CDR1 SEHNR and CDR2 FQNEAQ come from the germline V gene (reference sequence). The CDR3 extends over 14 amino acids. The whole variable domain, remainder taken from reference TRBV7-9 and TRBJ1-2, is DTGVSQNPRHKITKRGQNVTFRCDPISEHNRLYWYRQTLGQGPEFLTYFQNEAQLEKSRLLSDRFSAERPKGSFSTLEIQRTEQGDSAMYLCASSLFTGVEGYTFGSGTRLTVV.